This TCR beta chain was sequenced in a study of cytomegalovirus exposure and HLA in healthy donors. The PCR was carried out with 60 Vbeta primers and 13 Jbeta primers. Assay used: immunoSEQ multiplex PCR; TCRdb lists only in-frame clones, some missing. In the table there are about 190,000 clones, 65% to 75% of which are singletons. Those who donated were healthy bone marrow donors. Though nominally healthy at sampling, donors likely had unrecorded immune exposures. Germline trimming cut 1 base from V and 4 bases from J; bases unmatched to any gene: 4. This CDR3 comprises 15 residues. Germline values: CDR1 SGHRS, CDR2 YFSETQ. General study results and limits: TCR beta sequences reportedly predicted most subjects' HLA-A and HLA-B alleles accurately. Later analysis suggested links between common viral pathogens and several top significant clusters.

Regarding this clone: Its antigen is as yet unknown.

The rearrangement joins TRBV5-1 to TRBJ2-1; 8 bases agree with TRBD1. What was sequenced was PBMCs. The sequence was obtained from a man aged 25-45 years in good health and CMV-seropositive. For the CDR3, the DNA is TGCGCCAGCAGCTTGACGGGACAGGTGTACAATGAGCAGTTCTTC. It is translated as CASSLTGQVYNEQFF.